This T cell receptor beta chain emerged from a study of T cells in localized non-small cell lung cancer. As to this clone: Antigen unknown.

TCRdb's table, derived via immunoSEQ multiplex PCR, lists solely in-frame clones and lacks some. The top ten hold approximately 8.6% of the sample, which has tens of thousands of clones, roughly 83% seen once. The length of the CDR3 is 13 residues. Germline CDR1 reads LNHNV; CDR2 reads YYDKDF (reference sequence). V was cut by 4 bases and J by 6 bases, with 12 bases left in between. General study findings and limits: Of the top 100 tumor clones, median about 56 were in adjacent lung, over 25 among its top 100. Uninvolved neighboring lung showed the greatest T cell clonality, exceeding tumor. Sequencing covered just one tumor region, so heterogeneity cannot be ruled out.

The source material was PBMCs, sampled before any cancer treatment. The receptor's source is a man aged 35 to 69 with stage II lung adenocarcinoma. The chain recombines TRBV15 with TRBJ1-2; a possible D gene is TRBD1 (5 bases). CDR3 loop: CATSTQGANGYTF. Written as DNA, the CDR3 is TGTGCCACCAGCACTCAGGGTGCCAATGGCTACACCTTC.